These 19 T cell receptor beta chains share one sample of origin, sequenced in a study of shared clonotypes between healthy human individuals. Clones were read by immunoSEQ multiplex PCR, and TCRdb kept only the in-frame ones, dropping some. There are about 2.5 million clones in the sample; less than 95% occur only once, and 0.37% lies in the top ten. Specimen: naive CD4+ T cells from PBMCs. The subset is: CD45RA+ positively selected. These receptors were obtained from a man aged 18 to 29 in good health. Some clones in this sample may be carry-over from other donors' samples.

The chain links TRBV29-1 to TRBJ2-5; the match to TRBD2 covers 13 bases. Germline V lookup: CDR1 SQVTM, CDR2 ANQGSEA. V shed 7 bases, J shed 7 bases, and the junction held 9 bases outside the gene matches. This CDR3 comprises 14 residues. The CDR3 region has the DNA TGCAGCGAAGTACTAGCGGGAGGGGGAGGGACCCAGTACTTC. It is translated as CSEVLAGGGGTQYF.

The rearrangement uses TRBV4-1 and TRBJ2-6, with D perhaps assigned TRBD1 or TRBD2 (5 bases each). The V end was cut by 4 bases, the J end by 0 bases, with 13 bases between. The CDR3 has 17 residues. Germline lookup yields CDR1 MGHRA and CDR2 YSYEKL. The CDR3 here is CASSRGAGRSGANVLTF. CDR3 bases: TGCGCCAGCAGCCGAGGGGCAGGGCGCTCTGGGGCCAACGTCCTGACTTTC.

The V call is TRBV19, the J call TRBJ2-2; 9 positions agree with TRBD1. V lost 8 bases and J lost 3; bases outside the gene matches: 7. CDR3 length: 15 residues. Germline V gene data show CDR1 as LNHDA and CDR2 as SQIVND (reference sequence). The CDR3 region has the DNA TGTGCCAGTGCCCCCGGGGACAGGGACACCGGGGAGCTGTTTTTT. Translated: CASAPGDRDTGELFF.

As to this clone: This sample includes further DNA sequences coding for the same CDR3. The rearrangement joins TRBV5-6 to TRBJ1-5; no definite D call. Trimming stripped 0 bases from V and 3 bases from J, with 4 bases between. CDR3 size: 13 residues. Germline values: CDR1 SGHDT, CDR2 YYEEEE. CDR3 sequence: CASSLGVNQPQHF. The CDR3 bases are TGTGCCAGCAGCTTGGGAGTCAATCAGCCCCAGCATTTT.

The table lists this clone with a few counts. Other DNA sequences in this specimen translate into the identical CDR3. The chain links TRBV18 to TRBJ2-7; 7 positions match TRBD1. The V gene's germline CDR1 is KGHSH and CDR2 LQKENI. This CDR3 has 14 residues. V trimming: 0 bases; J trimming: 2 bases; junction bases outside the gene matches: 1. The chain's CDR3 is CASSPPTGPYEQYF. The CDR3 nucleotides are TGTGCCAGCTCACCACCGACAGGGCCCTACGAGCAGTACTTC.

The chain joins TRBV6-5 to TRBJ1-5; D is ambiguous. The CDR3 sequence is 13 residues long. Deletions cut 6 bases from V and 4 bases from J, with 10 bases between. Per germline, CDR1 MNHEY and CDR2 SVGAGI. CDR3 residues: CASSQGMNQPQHF. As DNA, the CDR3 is TGTGCCAGCAGCCAAGGGATGAATCAGCCCCAGCATTTT.

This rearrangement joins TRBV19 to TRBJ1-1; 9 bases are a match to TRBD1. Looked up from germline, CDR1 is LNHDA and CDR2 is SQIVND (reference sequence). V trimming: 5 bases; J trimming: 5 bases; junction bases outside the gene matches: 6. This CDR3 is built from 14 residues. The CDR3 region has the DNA TGTGCCAGTAGTTCCCGACAGGGGGGAACTGAAGCTTTCTTT. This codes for CASSSRQGGTEAFF.

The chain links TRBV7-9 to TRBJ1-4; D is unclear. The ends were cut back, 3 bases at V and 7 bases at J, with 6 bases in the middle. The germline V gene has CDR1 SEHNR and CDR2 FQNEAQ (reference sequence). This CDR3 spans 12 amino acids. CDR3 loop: CASSFESEKLFF. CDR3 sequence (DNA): TGTGCCAGCAGCTTTGAGTCTGAAAAACTGTTTTTT. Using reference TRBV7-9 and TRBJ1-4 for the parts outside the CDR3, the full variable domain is DTGVSQNPRHKITKRGQNVTFRCDPISEHNRLYWYRQTLGQGPEFLTYFQNEAQLEKSRLLSDRFSAERPKGSFSTLEIQRTEQGDSAMYLCASSFESEKLFFGSGTQLSVL.

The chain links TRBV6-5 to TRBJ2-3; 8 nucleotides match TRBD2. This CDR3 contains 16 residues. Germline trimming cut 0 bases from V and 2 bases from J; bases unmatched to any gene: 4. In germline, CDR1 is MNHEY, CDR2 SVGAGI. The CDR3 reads CASSYSEREFTDTQYF. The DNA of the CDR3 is TGTGCCAGCAGTTACTCGGAGCGGGAGTTCACAGATACGCAGTATTTT.

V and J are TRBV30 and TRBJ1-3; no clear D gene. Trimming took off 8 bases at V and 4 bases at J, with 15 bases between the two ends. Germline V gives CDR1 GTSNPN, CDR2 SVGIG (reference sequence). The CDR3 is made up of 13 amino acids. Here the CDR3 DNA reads TGTGCCGCGGGTAGGGAGTTGGGAAACACCATATATTTT. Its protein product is CAAGRELGNTIYF.

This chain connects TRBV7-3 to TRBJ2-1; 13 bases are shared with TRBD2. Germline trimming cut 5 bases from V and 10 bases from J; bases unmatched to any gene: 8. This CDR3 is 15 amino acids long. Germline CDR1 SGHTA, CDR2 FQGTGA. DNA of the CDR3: TGTGCCAGCAGCATAGGGACTAGCGGGGTTGGAGAGCAGTTCTTC. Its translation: CASSIGTSGVGEQFF.

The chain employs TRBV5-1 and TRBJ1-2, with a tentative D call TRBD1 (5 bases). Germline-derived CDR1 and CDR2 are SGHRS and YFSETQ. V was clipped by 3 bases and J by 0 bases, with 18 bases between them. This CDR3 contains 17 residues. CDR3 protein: CASSSDTYPSANYGYTF. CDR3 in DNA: TGCGCCAGCAGCTCGGACACCTATCCTTCAGCTAACTATGGCTACACCTTC. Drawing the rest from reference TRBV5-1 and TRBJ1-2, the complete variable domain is KAGVTQTPRYLIKTRGQQVTLSCSPISGHRSVSWYQQTPGQGLQFLFEYFSETQRNKGNFPGRFSGRQFSNSRSEMNVSTLELGDSALYLCASSSDTYPSANYGYTFGSGTRLTVV.

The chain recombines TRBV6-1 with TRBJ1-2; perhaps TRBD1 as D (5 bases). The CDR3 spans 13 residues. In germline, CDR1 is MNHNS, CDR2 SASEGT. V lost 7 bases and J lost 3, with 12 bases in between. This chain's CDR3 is CASTLTEHYGYTF. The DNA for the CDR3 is TGTGCCAGCACTCTGACAGAGCACTATGGCTACACCTTC.

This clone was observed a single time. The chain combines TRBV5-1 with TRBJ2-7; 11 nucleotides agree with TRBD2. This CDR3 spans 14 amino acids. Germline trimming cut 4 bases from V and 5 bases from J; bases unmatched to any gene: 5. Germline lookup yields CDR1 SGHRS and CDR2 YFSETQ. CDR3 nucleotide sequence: TGCGCCAGCAGCGACACTAGCGGGAGCAACGAGCAGTACTTC. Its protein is CASSDTSGSNEQYF.

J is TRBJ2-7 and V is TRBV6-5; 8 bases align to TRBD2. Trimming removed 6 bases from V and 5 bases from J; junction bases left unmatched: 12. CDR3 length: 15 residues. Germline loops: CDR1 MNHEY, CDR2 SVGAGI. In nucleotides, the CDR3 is TGTGCCAGCAGGGACCTAGCGGGCGGACTAAACGAGCAGTACTTC. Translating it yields CASRDLAGGLNEQYF.

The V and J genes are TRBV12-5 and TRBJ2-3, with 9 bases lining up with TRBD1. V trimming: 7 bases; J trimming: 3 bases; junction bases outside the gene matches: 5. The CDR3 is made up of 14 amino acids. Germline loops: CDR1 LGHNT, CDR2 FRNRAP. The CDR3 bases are TGTGCTAGTGCCCCACAGGGGGCAACAGATACGCAGTATTTT. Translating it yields CASAPQGATDTQYF.

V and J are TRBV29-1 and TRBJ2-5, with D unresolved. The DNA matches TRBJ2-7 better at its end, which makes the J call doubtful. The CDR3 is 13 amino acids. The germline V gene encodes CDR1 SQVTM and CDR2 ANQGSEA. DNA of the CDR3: TGCAGCGTTGAAGTAGGTGGGATCTACGAGCAGTACTTC. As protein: CSVEVGGIYEQYF.

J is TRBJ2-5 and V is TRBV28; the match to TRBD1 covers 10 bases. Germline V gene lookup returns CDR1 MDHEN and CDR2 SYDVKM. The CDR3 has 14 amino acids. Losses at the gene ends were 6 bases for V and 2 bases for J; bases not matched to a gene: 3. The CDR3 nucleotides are TGTGCCAGCAGGGGGACAGGGGTACAAGAGACCCAGTACTTC. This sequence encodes CASRGTGVQETQYF.

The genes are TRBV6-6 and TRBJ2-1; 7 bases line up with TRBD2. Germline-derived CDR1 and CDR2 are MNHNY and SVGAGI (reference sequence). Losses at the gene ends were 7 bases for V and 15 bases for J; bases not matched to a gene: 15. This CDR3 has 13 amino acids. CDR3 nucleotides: TGTGCCAGCACCCCCCCCGCGGGAGAGATCGTGTTCTTC. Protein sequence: CASTPPAGEIVFF.